The count of the clone carrying this T cell receptor (beta chain) is one. The antigen is not known. The germline gives CDR1 SGHTA, CDR2 FQGNSA. CDR3 length equals 17 residues. The trim removed 1 base at V and 3 bases at J, leaving 6 bases unmatched. The authors obtained PBMCs from roughly 10 ml of fresh peripheral blood. TCR beta CDR3 sequences were amplified from RNA transcripts. HTBI primers were employed in a first-round RT-PCR of the TCR CDR3. Via MiXCR, TCRdb re-called the multiplex PCR reads, giving one row per CDR3 protein. The data contain 750,000 to 950,000 distinct CDR3 sequences, 38% of them seen just once; the ten biggest clones take up over 8%. These data originate in a study of T cells in Graves' hyperthyroidism and ophthalmopathy. Overall study findings and caveats: The blood repertoire included most of the expanded thyroid clonotypes above 0.001.

The J gene is TRBJ2-1, the V gene TRBV7-2, with TRBD2 matching over 10 bases. What was sequenced was blood. The receptor comes from a young man with Graves' hyperthyroidism. The CDR3 here is CASSLGRGLAVYNEQFF. In DNA form, the CDR3 reads TGTGCCAGCAGCTTAGGCCGTGGACTAGCGGTCTACAATGAGCAGTTCTTC.